The present T cell receptor (beta chain) was sequenced within a study of T cell responses to AZD1222 COVID-19 vaccine. Germline assignment: CDR1 SNHLY and CDR2 FYNNEI. This CDR3 contains 17 residues. Unmatched junction bases numbered 19, after V lost 8 bases and J lost 9 bases. Study results and limitations: Donors skewed white British and female; clonal diversity was possibly underestimated.

Concerning this clone: Its antigen is unidentified.

TCRdb keeps only in-frame clones here, not all; method: immunoSEQ multiplex PCR. The table shows around 110,000 clones, with around 93% occurring only once. The chain links TRBV2 to TRBJ2-1, with 10 bases lining up with TRBD1. The specimen was peripheral blood, collected 28 days after the second AZD1222 dose. The source is an adult who received the AZD1222 COVID-19 vaccine. The CDR3 loop reads CASVAQGTGATSGEQFF. In nucleotides, the CDR3 is TGTGCCAGCGTTGCCCAGGGGACAGGGGCCACTTCTGGTGAGCAGTTCTTC.